The 3 T cell receptor beta chains given below trace back to one sample, sequenced in a study of blood T cell repertoires in COVID-19. Data came from immunoSEQ multiplex PCR; TCRdb stores just in-frame clones and leaves some out. The sample shows around 270,000 clones, around 89% of them seen only once. The sequenced sample consisted of peripheral blood. These receptors all stem from a man aged 35 to 55 with acute or convalescent COVID-19.

V is TRBV5-1 and J is TRBJ1-1; 8 bases fit TRBD1. This CDR3 has 16 residues. J lost 0 bases, V lost 3 bases, and 7 bases had no gene match. Germline V gives CDR1 SGHRS, CDR2 YFSETQ. This chain's CDR3 is CASSYIPTGVNTEAFF. In DNA, the CDR3 is TGCGCCAGCAGCTACATCCCGACAGGGGTGAACACTGAAGCTTTCTTT. Full variable domain (missing parts from reference TRBV5-1 and TRBJ1-1): KAGVTQTPRYLIKTRGQQVTLSCSPISGHRSVSWYQQTPGQGLQFLFEYFSETQRNKGNFPGRFSGRQFSNSRSEMNVSTLELGDSALYLCASSYIPTGVNTEAFFGQGTRLTVV.

The chain has TRBV3-1 (or the pseudogene TRBV3-2) and TRBJ1-2, with D unresolved. Germline lookup yields CDR1 LGHDT and CDR2 YNNKEL (reference sequence). The CDR3 spans 13 residues. Trimming left V 1 base short and J 2 bases short, with 5 bases between. In DNA, the CDR3 is TGTGCCAGCAGCCAAGCCCCGAACTATGGCTACACCTTC. Amino acid sequence: CASSQAPNYGYTF.

The chain employs TRBV11-2 and TRBJ1-3; D uncertain. This CDR3 has 15 amino acids. V was pared by 5 bases and J by 3 bases, with 14 bases between. CDR1 SGHAT and CDR2 FQNNGV come from the germline V gene. CDR3 bases: TGTGCCAGCAGCCCTCACCCCGGGAGTGGAAACACCATATATTTT. Translation: CASSPHPGSGNTIYF.